The clone carrying this T cell receptor (beta chain) was counted between two and nine times. As yet, its antigen is unknown. This sample was included in a study of T-cell memory formation after mild COVID-19. The study's findings and limits: Whether day 37 second-wave clones are SARS-CoV-2-specific was not confirmed. There was a balanced CD4/CD8 profile in clones contracting day 15 to 85, and later expanders leaned CD4+.

This CDR3 comprises 13 residues. V lost 0 bases, J lost 10 bases, and 10 bases lay in between. Germline CDR1 and CDR2: SGHDT and YYEEEE. With constant-segment primers, 5'RACE yielded cDNA libraries of TCR alpha and TCR beta that carried sample barcodes and UMIs. TCRdb redid the calling of the 5' RACE reads with MiXCR, one entry per CDR3 protein. The data show roughly 170,000 distinct CDR3 sequences, around a sixth seen once. The sample taken for sequencing was PBMCs or a T cell subset sorted from them (not recorded which). The chain couples TRBV5-6 to TRBJ1-4; D perhaps matches TRBD1 (6 bases). This sequence originates from a man aged 18 to 29 who had mild COVID-19 (a few samples of this study predate the infection). Cell type and time point are not known. CDR3 amino acids: CASSLARTAKLFF. The CDR3 DNA is TGTGCCAGCAGCTTGGCACGGACAGCAAAACTGTTTTTT.